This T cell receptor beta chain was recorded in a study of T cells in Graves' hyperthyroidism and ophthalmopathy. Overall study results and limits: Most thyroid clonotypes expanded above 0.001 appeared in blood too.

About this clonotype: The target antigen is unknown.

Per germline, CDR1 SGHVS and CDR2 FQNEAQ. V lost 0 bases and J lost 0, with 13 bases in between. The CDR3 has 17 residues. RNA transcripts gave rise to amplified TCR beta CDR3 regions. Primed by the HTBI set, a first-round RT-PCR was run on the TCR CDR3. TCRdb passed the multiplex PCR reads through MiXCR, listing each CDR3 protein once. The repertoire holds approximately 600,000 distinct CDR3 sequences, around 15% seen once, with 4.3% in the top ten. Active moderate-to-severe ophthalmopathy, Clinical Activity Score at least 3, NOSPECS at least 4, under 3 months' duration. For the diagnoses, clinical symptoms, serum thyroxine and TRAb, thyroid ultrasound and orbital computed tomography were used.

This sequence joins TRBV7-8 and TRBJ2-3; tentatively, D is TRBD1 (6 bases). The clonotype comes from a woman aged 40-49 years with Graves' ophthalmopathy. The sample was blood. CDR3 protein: CASSLAPTGYSTDTQYF. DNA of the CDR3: TGTGCCAGCAGCTTAGCGCCGACAGGCTATAGCACAGATACGCAGTATTTT.